This TCR beta chain was captured by sequencing in a study of blood T cell repertoires in COVID-19. For the study at large: Spain, Italy and the United States supplied samples that represented acute and convalescent COVID-19.

In germline, CDR1 is SGHTA, CDR2 FQGNSA. CDR3 length: 14 amino acids. Trimming left V 4 bases short and J 5 bases short, with 13 bases between. In the authors' workflow: Amplification from reference gene primers served as the basis for estimated nucleated cell counts. TCRdb keeps only in-frame clones here, not all; method: immunoSEQ multiplex PCR. D and trimming were read from the DNA, whereas the V and J calls and clone size are those reported in that table. Of roughly 250,000 clones listed, around 87% were seen once; the top ten hold roughly 7%. The specimen sequenced was peripheral blood. V usage is TRBV7-2 and J usage is TRBJ2-3; D not resolved. The receptor was isolated from a man aged 55 to 70 who had recovered from COVID-19. The CDR3 here is CASSSFISGDTQYF. CDR3 bases: TGTGCCAGCAGCTCTTTCATCTCGGGAGATACGCAGTATTTT. Complete variable domain (other parts from reference TRBV7-2 and TRBJ2-3): GAGVSQSPSNKVTEKGKDVELRCDPISGHTALYWYRQSLGQGLEFLIYFQGNSAPDKSGLPSDRFSAERTGGSVSTLTIQRTQQEDSAVYLCASSSFISGDTQYFGPGTRLTVL.